Listed here are 2 T cell receptor beta chains from one sample, sequenced in a study of response to subunit inactivated influenza vaccine. TCRdb fed the RT-PCR reads into MiXCR, producing one record per CDR3 protein. The table has about 520,000 distinct CDR3 sequences, 25% seen once. The starting material was CD4+ T cells sorted from PBMCs, obtained less than 6 days after vaccination. These receptor sequences come from a man aged 50 to 60 who received an inactivated influenza vaccine.

V gene TRBV20-1 combines with J gene TRBJ1-2; maybe TRBD1 (6 bases). Trimming cost V 1 base and J 5 bases, with 11 bases left between them. The CDR3 consists of 13 residues. From germline, CDR1 is DFQATT and CDR2 SNEGSKA (reference sequence). CDR3 bases: TGCAGTGCTAGAGTTGGGCAGGGGTATGGCTACACCTTC. It is translated as CSARVGQGYGYTF.

The V call is TRBV7-8, the J call TRBJ1-1; D is perhaps TRBD1 (5 bases). In germline, CDR1 is SGHVS, CDR2 FQNEAQ. This CDR3 spans 13 amino acids. Trimming removed 5 bases at V and 6 bases at J, with 13 bases between. The DNA for the CDR3 is TGTGCCAGCAGCCGTGCGAGGACATCTGAAGCTTTCTTT. Its protein is CASSRARTSEAFF.